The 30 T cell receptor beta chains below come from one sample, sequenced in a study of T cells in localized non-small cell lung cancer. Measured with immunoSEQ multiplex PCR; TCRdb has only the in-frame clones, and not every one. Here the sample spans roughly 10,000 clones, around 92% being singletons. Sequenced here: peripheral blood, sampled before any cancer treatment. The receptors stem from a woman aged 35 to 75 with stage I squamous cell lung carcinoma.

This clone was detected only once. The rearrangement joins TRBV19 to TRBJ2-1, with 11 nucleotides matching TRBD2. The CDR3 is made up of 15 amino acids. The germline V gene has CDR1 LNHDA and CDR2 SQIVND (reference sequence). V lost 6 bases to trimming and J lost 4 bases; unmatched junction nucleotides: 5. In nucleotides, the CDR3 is TGTGCCAGTAGAGGTAGCGGGGGGGCGTACAATGAGCAGTTCTTC. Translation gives CASRGSGGAYNEQFF.

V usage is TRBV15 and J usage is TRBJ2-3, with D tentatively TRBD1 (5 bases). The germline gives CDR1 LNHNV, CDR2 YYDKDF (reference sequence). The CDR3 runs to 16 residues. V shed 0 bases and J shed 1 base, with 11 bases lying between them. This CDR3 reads CATSRDLGAGTDTQYF. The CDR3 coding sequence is TGTGCCACCAGCAGAGATCTTGGGGCCGGCACAGATACGCAGTATTTT.

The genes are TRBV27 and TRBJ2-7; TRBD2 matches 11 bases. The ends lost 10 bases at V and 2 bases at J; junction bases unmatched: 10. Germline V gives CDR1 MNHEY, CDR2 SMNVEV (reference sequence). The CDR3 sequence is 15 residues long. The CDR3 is CATQKGTSGTYEQYF. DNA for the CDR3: TGTGCCACCCAGAAGGGGACTAGCGGCACCTACGAGCAGTACTTC.

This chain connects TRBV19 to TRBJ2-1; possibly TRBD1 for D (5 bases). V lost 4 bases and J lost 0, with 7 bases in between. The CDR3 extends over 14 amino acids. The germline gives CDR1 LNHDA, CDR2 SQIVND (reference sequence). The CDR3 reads CASSTDSSYNEQFF. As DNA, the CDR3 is TGTGCCAGTAGTACCGACAGCTCCTACAATGAGCAGTTCTTC.

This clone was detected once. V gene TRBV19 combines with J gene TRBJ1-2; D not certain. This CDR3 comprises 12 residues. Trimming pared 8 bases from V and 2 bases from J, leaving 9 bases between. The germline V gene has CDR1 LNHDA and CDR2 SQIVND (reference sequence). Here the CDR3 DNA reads TGTGCCAGTGGTGGCATCAACTATGGCTACACCTTC. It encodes CASGGINYGYTF.

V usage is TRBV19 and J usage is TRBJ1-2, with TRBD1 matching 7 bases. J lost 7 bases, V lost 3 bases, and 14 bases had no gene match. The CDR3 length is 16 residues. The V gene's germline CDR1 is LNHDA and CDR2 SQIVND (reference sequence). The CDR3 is CASSIRRDSGLGGYTF. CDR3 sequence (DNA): TGTGCCAGTAGTATCCGCCGGGACAGCGGCCTTGGTGGCTACACCTTC.

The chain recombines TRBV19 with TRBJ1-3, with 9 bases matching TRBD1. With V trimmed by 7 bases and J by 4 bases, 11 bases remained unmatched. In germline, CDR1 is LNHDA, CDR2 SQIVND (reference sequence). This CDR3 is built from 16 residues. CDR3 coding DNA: TGTGCCAGTATCCCAACCTGGACAGGGGAAGGAAACACCATATATTTT. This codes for CASIPTWTGEGNTIYF.

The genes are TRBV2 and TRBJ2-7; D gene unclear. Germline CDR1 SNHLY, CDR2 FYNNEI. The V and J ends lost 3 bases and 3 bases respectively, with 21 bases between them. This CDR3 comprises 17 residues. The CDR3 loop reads CASSDSPTTRYNYEQYF. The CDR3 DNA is TGTGCCAGCAGTGATTCACCGACCACCAGGTACAACTACGAGCAGTACTTC.

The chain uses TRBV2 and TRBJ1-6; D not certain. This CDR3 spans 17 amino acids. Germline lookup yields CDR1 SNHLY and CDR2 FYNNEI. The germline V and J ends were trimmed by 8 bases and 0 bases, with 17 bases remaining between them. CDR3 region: CASQPRRQSSYNSPLHF. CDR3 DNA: TGTGCCAGCCAACCGCGGCGCCAGAGCTCCTATAATTCACCCCTCCACTTT.

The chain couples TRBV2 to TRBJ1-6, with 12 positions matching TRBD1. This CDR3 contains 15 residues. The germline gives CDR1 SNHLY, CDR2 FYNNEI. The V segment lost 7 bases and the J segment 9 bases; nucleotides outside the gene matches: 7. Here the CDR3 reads CASNRDRGQGSPLHF. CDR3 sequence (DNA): TGTGCCAGCAACCGGGACAGGGGGCAAGGTTCACCCCTCCACTTT.

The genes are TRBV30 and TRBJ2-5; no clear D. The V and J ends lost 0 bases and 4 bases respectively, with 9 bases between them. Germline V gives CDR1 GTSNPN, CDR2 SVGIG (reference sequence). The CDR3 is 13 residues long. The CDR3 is CAWSVDARETQYF. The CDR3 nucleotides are TGTGCCTGGAGTGTTGACGCTCGAGAGACCCAGTACTTC. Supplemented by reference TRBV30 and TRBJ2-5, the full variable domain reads SQTIHQWPATLVQPVGSPLSLECTVEGTSNPNLYWYRQAAGRGLQLLFYSVGIGQISSEVPQNLSASRPQDRQFILSSKKLLLSDSGFYLCAWSVDARETQYFGPGTRLLVL.

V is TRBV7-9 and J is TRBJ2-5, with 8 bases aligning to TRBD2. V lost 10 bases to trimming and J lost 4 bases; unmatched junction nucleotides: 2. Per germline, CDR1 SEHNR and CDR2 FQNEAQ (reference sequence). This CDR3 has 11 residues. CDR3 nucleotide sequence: TGTGCCATGAGCGGGGGAGAGACCCAGTACTTC. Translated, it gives CAMSGGETQYF.

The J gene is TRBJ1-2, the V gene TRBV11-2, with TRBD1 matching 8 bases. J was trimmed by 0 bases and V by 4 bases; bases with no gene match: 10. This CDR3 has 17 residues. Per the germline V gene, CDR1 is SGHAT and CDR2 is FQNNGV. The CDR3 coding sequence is TGTGCCAGCAGCTCCGAACAGGGGGTACCACCTAACTATGGCTACACCTTC. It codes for CASSSEQGVPPNYGYTF.

The chain's CDR3 is CAWSVLDRVQINEAFF. In DNA form, the CDR3 reads TGTGCCTGGAGTGTACTGGACCGGGTCCAGATTAATGAAGCTTTCTTT. The chain links TRBV30 to TRBJ1-1; no firm D call. The CDR3 length is 16 residues. Trimming cost V 0 bases and J 7 bases, with 21 bases left between them. Germline-derived CDR1 and CDR2 are GTSNPN and SVGIG (reference sequence).

CDR3 protein: CSARIAEAFF. The DNA of the CDR3 is TGCAGTGCTAGAATTGCAGAAGCTTTCTTT. The chain has TRBV20-1 and TRBJ1-1; no definite D call. The germline CDR1 and CDR2 sequences are DFQATT and SNEGSKA (reference sequence). There are 10 residues in the CDR3. V lost 2 bases, J lost 8 bases, and 6 bases lay in between.

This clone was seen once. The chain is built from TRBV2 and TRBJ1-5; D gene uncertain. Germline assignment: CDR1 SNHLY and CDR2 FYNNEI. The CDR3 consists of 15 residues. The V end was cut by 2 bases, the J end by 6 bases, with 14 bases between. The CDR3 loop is CASSEMWAASQPQHF. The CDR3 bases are TGTGCCAGCAGTGAAATGTGGGCGGCCAGTCAGCCCCAGCATTTT.

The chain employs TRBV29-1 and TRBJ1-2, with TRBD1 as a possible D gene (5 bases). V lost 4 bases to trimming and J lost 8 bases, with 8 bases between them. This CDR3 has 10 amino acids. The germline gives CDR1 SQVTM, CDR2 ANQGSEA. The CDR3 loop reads CSVVGDGYTF. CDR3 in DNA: TGCAGCGTTGTGGGGGACGGCTACACCTTC.

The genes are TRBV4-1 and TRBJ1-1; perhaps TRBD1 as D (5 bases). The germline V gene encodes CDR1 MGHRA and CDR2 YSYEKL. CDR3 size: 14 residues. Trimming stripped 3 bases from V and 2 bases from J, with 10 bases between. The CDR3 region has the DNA TGCGCCAGCAGCCAGTTACAGGCTAACACTGAAGCTTTCTTT. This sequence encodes CASSQLQANTEAFF.

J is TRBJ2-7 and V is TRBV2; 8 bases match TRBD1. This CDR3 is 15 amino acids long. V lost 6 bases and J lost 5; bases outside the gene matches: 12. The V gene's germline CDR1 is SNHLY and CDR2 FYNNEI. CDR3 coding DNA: TGTGCCAGCAGACTGAGAGGACAGGGTACGAACGAGCAGTACTTC. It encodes CASRLRGQGTNEQYF.

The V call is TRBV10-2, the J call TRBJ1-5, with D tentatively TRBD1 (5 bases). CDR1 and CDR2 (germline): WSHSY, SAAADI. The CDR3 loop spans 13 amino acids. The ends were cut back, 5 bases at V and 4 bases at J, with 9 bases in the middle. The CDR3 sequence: CASSTGSNQPQHF. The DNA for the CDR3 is TGCGCCAGCAGTACAGGTTCTAATCAGCCCCAGCATTTT.

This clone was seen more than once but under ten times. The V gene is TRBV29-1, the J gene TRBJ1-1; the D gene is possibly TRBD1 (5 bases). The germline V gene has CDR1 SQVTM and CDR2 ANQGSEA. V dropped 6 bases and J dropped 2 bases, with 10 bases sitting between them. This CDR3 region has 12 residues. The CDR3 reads CSVLQGNTEAFF. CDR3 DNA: TGCAGCGTCCTCCAGGGAAACACTGAAGCTTTCTTT.

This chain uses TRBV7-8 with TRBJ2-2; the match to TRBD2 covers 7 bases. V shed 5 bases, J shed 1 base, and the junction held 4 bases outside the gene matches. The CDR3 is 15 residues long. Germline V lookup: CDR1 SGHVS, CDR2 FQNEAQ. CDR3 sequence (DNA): TGTGCCAGCAGCCCCTTAGCGGGGAACACCGGGGAGCTGTTTTTT. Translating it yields CASSPLAGNTGELFF.

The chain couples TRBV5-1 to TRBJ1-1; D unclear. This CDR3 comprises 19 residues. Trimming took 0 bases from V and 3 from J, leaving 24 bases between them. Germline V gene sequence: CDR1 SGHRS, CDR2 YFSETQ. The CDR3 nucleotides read TGCGCCAGCAGCTTGGGCGGTGGAGGGAAAAGGAGGAGTGACACTGAAGCTTTCTTT. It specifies CASSLGGGGKRRSDTEAFF.

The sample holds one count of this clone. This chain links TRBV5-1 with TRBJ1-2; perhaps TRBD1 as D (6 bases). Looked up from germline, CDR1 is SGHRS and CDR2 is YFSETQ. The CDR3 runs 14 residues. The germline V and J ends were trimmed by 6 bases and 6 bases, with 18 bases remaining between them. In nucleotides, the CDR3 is TGCGCCAGCAAGGAAGGCAGGGGACCCAATGGCTACACCTTC. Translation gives CASKEGRGPNGYTF.

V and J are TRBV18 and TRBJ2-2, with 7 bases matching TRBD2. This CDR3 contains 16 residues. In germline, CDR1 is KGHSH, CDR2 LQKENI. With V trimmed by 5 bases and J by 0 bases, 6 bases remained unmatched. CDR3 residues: CASSRLGGANTGELFF. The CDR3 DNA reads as TGTGCCAGCTCAAGACTTGGGGGGGCGAACACCGGGGAGCTGTTTTTT.

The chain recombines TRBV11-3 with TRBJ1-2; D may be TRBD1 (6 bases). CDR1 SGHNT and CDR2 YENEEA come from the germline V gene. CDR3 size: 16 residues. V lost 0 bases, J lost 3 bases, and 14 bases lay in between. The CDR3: CASSLEGRGGDYGYTF. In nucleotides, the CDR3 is TGTGCCAGCAGCTTAGAAGGAAGGGGGGGCGACTATGGCTACACCTTC.

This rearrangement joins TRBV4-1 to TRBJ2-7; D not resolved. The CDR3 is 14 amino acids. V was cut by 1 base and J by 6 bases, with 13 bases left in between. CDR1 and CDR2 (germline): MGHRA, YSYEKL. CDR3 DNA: TGCGCCAGCAGCCAAGGCCGGAGCGCCTTCGAGCAGTACTTC. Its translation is CASSQGRSAFEQYF.

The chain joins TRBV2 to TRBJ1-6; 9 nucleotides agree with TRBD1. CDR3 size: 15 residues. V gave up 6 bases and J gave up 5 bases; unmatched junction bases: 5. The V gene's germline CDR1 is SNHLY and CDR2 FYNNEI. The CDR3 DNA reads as TGTGCCAGCAGGGTGACAGGGGGGGATAATTCACCCCTCCACTTT. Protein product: CASRVTGGDNSPLHF.

The CDR3 region has the DNA TGTGCCAGCAGTGTCGACAGGAATGGATACGAGCAGTACTTC. Translating it yields CASSVDRNGYEQYF. V gene TRBV27 combines with J gene TRBJ2-7; D may be TRBD1 (6 bases). Looked up from germline, CDR1 is MNHEY and CDR2 is SMNVEV (reference sequence). CDR3 length: 14 amino acids. Deletions cut 5 bases from V and 4 bases from J, with 15 bases between.

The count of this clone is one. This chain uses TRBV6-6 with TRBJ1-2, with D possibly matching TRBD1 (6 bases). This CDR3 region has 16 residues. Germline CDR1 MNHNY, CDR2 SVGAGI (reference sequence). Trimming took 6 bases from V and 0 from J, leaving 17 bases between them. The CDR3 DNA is TGTGCCAGCAGCGCGAGCCGGGGGCCTCCTAACTATGGCTACACCTTC. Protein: CASSASRGPPNYGYTF.